This TCR beta chain was sequenced for a study of blood T cell repertoires in COVID-19. About this clone itself: This CDR3 is also generated by other DNA sequences in the sample.

After removal of 0 bases from V and 4 bases from J, the junction contained 5 bases not matched to a gene. In germline, CDR1 is SGHRS, CDR2 YFSETQ. The CDR3 has 15 residues. Produced via immunoSEQ multiplex PCR; TCRdb's table is partial and in-frame only. The table includes 300,000 to 350,000 clones, around 87% detected once. The V and J genes are TRBV5-1 and TRBJ2-5, with 8 bases fitting TRBD2. The sequence was obtained from a young man with active or convalescent COVID-19. Specimen: peripheral blood. CDR3 amino acids: CASSLGLAGGETQYF. The DNA of the CDR3 is TGCGCCAGCAGCTTGGGGCTAGCGGGCGGAGAGACCCAGTACTTC.